The 21 T cell receptor beta chains reported below all come from one sample, sequenced in a study of blood T cells in healthy people across ages. Alongside a J-beta primer mix, a sample-barcoded 5' primer served in a second PCR lasting about 7 to 12 cycles. TCRdb reprocessed the 5' RACE reads via MiXCR and lists one record per CDR3 protein. The sample includes some 890,000 distinct CDR3 sequences, around 29% of them seen just once. This same sample was also taken into another study, of T cells of mothers and their children.

Sequenced: blood. The receptors stem from a woman aged 40 to 55 in good health.

The chain recombines TRBV5-1 with TRBJ2-1, with D perhaps being TRBD1 or TRBD2 (6 bases each). Germline CDR1 SGHRS, CDR2 YFSETQ. The CDR3 totals 13 residues. With 3 bases removed from V and 7 bases from J, the gap between germline ends came to 11 bases. CDR3 residues: CASSWGAVNEQFF. CDR3 sequence (DNA): TGCGCCAGCAGCTGGGGGGCGGTTAATGAGCAGTTCTTC.

There are many counts of this clonotype. The chain joins TRBV28 to TRBJ1-2; D perhaps matches TRBD1 (6 bases). Trimming cost V 7 bases and J 7 bases, with 13 bases left between them. The CDR3 has 12 amino acids. CDR1 and CDR2 from the germline V gene are MDHEN and SYDVKM. The CDR3 nucleotides read TGTGCCAGCACCCCGGACAGTTTTGGCTACACCTTC. It encodes CASTPDSFGYTF.

V and J are TRBV7-2 and TRBJ1-4; D ambiguous. This CDR3 contains 16 residues. CDR1 is SGHTA and CDR2 is FQGNSA in the germline V gene. V dropped 6 bases and J dropped 4 bases, with 18 bases sitting between them. CDR3 sequence (DNA): TGTGCCAGCAGACCTAATCTGGGTCGACTTAATGAAAAACTGTTTTTT. Translating gives CASRPNLGRLNEKLFF. The whole variable domain, remainder taken from reference TRBV7-2 and TRBJ1-4, is GAGVSQSPSNKVTEKGKDVELRCDPISGHTALYWYRQSLGQGLEFLIYFQGNSAPDKSGLPSDRFSAERTGGSVSTLTIQRTQQEDSAVYLCASRPNLGRLNEKLFFGSGTQLSVL.

This clonotype was seen only a few times. The genes are TRBV7-2 and TRBJ1-2; D call uncertain. This CDR3 contains 14 residues. Germline-derived CDR1 and CDR2 are SGHTA and FQGNSA. Trimming stripped 1 base from V and 4 bases from J, with 10 bases between. CDR3 in DNA: TGTGCCAGCAGCTTAGTGTCGGCTACCTATGGCTACACCTTC. It specifies CASSLVSATYGYTF.

The chain combines TRBV29-1 with TRBJ2-5; 8 positions agree with TRBD1. J lost 2 bases, V lost 2 bases, and 7 bases had no gene match. Per the germline V gene, CDR1 is SQVTM and CDR2 is ANQGSEA. This CDR3 region has 15 residues. The CDR3: CSVEPRTGTQETQYF. The CDR3 nucleotides are TGCAGCGTTGAACCCAGGACAGGGACTCAAGAGACCCAGTACTTC.

This clonotype was detected many times. This chain joins TRBV7-2 and TRBJ2-7, with D perhaps TRBD2 (5 bases). Germline V gives CDR1 SGHTA, CDR2 FQGNSA. This CDR3 comprises 14 residues. V was cut by 7 bases and J by 2 bases, with 15 bases left in between. CDR3 nucleotide sequence: TGTGCCAGCACCTACCCGGGGTCGCCCTACGAGCAGTACTTC. This gives the protein CASTYPGSPYEQYF.

As concerns this clonotype: An end of the junction does not agree with germline; a read error may underlie this. This chain joins TRBV12-3 or TRBV12-4 and TRBJ2-6, with a possible D match to TRBD1 (5 bases). The CDR3 has 14 amino acids. The CDR3 DNA reads as TGTGTCAGCAGTTCCAGGGCGGGGGCCAACGTCCTGACTTTC. It translates to CVSSSRAGANVLTF.

This clonotype was seen ten or more times. The J gene is TRBJ2-3, the V gene TRBV18; D unclear. The germline CDR1 and CDR2 sequences are KGHSH and LQKENI. The CDR3 runs 12 residues. The V end was cut by 8 bases, the J end by 2 bases, with 8 bases between. The CDR3 coding sequence is TGTGCCAGCAGCCCCTACACAGATACGCAGTATTTT. Translation: CASSPYTDTQYF.

This clonotype has more than one count but fewer than ten. The gene calls are TRBV20-1 and TRBJ2-7; 11 bases align to TRBD2. The closer fit of TRBJ2-1 to the DNA end suggests the J call may be wrong. CDR1 is DFQATT and CDR2 is SNEGSKA in the germline V gene (reference sequence). The CDR3 has 15 amino acids. The CDR3 DNA is TGCAGTGCTGGAGGGACTAGCGGAGTTTACAATGAGCAGTTCTTC. Translating it yields CSAGGTSGVYNEQFF.

This clonotype was found many times. The CDR3, as DNA: TGTGCCAGCAGCTTAGGGTTGGGAGAAAAACTGTTTTTT. Amino acids: CASSLGLGEKLFF. This rearrangement joins TRBV7-2 to TRBJ1-4; D call uncertain. Trimming took 1 base from V and 8 from J, leaving 8 bases between them. Germline CDR1 SGHTA, CDR2 FQGNSA. The CDR3 is made up of 13 amino acids.

This clonotype was observed many times. The V call is TRBV2, the J call TRBJ2-1; TRBD2 matches at 9 bases. The germline CDR1 and CDR2 sequences are SNHLY and FYNNEI. This CDR3 contains 18 residues. V shed 6 bases and J 7 bases; nucleotides not matched to a gene: 19. CDR3 protein: CASRDPSPERGVINEQFF. The CDR3 DNA follows: TGTGCCAGCAGAGACCCATCTCCCGAGCGGGGGGTTATTAATGAGCAGTTCTTC.

This clonotype was recorded many times. The V and J genes are TRBV12-3 or TRBV12-4 and TRBJ1-2; D remains ambiguous. CDR3 size: 12 residues. V dropped 5 bases and J dropped 2 bases, with 6 bases sitting between them. The CDR3 bases are TGTGCCAGCAGTCCTCTAAACTATGGCTACACCTTC. Amino acids: CASSPLNYGYTF.

This clonotype was counted many times. The J gene is TRBJ1-4, the V gene TRBV4-3; 7 nucleotides agree with TRBD1. The V gene's germline CDR1 is LGHNA and CDR2 YSLEER. The CDR3 length is 16 residues. The junction had 7 bases not matched to a gene; V was cut back by 0 bases and J by 6 bases. CDR3 sequence (DNA): TGCGCCAGCAGCCAAGATTTGAGGCAGGGGGATGAAAAACTGTTTTTT. Its protein product is CASSQDLRQGDEKLFF.

This clonotype was counted ten times or more. The chain recombines TRBV6-6 with TRBJ2-7, with D perhaps TRBD1 (6 bases). The length of the CDR3 is 13 residues. Trimming removed 8 bases from V and 2 bases from J, with 13 bases in between. CDR1 is MNHNY, CDR2 SVGAGI, per germline (reference sequence). The CDR3 spells CASGQGHPYEQYF. In DNA, the CDR3 is TGTGCCAGCGGCCAGGGACACCCCTACGAGCAGTACTTC.

This clonotype came up a few times. This chain connects TRBV5-1 to TRBJ2-3; 7 bases line up with TRBD2. This CDR3 comprises 17 residues. Germline V CDR1 and CDR2: SGHRS, YFSETQ. Unmatched junction bases numbered 13, after V lost 4 bases and J lost 2 bases. The CDR3 bases are TGCGCCAGCAGCACCAGCTCGGGGCTAGCGGTCACAGATACGCAGTATTTT. Its translation: CASSTSSGLAVTDTQYF.

The V and J genes are TRBV7-2 and TRBJ2-3; D gene uncertain. The V gene's germline CDR1 is SGHTA and CDR2 FQGNSA. Trimming cost V 0 bases and J 2 bases, with 6 bases left between them. CDR3 length: 14 amino acids. CDR3 sequence reads: CASSLAPNTDTQYF. For the CDR3, the DNA is TGTGCCAGCAGCTTAGCCCCGAACACAGATACGCAGTATTTT.

This clonotype was counted only a few times. The V gene is TRBV15, the J gene TRBJ2-4, with D tentatively TRBD2 (5 bases). The DNA end is a closer match to TRBJ2-5, so the J assignment may be wrong. CDR3 size: 14 residues. CDR1 is LNHNV and CDR2 is YYDKDF in the germline V gene (reference sequence). CDR3 sequence: CATSSRRGHETQYF. CDR3 DNA: TGTGCCACCAGCAGCCGAAGAGGGCATGAGACCCAGTACTTC.

The chain employs TRBV6-5 and TRBJ1-2, with 8 bases identical to TRBD1. Germline CDR1 is MNHEY and CDR2 is SVGAGI. The CDR3 is made up of 16 amino acids. Trimming took 4 bases from V and 4 from J; bases not matched to a gene: 11. CDR3 amino acids: CASSFNNQGASYGYTF. CDR3 nucleotides: TGTGCCAGCAGTTTTAATAACCAGGGGGCGTCCTATGGCTACACCTTC.

This clonotype was observed at least ten times. This chain joins TRBV19 and TRBJ2-1; tentatively, D is TRBD1 (5 bases). Germline values: CDR1 LNHDA, CDR2 SQIVND (reference sequence). V shed 2 bases and J shed 6 bases, with 14 bases lying between them. This CDR3 spans 15 amino acids. CDR3 in amino acids: CASSITDSRLNEQFF. The CDR3 nucleotides are TGTGCCAGTAGTATAACAGACAGCCGACTCAATGAGCAGTTCTTC. The full variable domain, its missing parts supplied by reference TRBV19 and TRBJ2-1, is DGGITQSPKYLFRKEGQNVTLSCEQNLNHDAMYWYRQDPGQGLRLIYYSQIVNDFQKGDIAEGYSVSREKKESFPLTVTSAQKNPTAFYLCASSITDSRLNEQFFGPGTRLTVL.

This clonotype was seen a handful of times. The chain carries TRBV4-1 and TRBJ2-7; a weak D match, TRBD1 (6 bases). The CDR3 is 16 amino acids. V was clipped by 0 bases and J by 2 bases, with 14 bases between them. The germline gives CDR1 MGHRA, CDR2 YSYEKL. In DNA, the CDR3 is TGCGCCAGCAGCCAAGATAGGCAGGGGCGAACCTACGAGCAGTACTTC. Translation: CASSQDRQGRTYEQYF.

There are a few counts of this clonotype. The chain uses TRBV15 and TRBJ1-5; 7 positions agree with TRBD1. Germline CDR1 and CDR2: LNHNV and YYDKDF (reference sequence). Trimming removed 0 bases from V and 9 bases from J; junction bases left unmatched: 8. CDR3 length: 15 amino acids. The CDR3 DNA sequence: TGTGCCACCAGCAGAGATAGACAGGGAAAGGTGCCCCAGCATTTT. Translation gives CATSRDRQGKVPQHF.